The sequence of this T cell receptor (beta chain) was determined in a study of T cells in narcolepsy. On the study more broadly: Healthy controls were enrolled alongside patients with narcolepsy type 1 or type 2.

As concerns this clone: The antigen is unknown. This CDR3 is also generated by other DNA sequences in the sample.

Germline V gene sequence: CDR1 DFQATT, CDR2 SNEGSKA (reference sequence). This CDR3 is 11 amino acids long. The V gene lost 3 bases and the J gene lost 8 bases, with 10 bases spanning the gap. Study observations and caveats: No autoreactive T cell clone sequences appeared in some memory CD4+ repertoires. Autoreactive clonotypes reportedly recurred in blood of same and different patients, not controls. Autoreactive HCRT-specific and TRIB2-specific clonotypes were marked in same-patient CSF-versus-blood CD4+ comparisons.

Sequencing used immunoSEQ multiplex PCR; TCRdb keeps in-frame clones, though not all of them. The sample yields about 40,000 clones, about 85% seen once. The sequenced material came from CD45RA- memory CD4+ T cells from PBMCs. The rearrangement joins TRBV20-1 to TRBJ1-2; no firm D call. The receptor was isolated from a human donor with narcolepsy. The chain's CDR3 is CSARPVWGYTF. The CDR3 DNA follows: TGCAGTGCTAGGCCTGTCTGGGGCTACACCTTC.